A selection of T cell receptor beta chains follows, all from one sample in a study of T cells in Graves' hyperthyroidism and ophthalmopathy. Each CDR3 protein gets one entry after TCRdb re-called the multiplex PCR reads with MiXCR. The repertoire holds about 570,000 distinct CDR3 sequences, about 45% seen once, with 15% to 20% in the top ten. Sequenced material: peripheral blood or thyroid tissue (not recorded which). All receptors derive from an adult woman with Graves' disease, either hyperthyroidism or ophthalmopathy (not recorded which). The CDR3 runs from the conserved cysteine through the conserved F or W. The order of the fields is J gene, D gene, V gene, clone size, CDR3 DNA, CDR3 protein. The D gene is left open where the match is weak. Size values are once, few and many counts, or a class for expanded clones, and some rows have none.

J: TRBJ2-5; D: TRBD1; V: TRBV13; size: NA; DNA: TGTGCCAGCAGCGCTTTGGGACAGGCGGAGACCCAGTACTTC; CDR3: CASSALGQAETQYF
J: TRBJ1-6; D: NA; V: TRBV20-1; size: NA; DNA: TGCAGTGCTAGAGATGAAACAGGACTAGCGGGGGATAATTCACCCCTCCACTTT; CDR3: CSARDETGLAGDNSPLHF
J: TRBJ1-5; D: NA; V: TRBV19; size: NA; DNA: TGTGCCAGTGGACGTGCCGGGACGGAAAATCAGCCCCAGCATTTT; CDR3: CASGRAGTENQPQHF
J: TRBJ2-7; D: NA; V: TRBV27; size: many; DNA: TGTGCCAGCGGCAGGGCCTACGAGCAGTACTTC; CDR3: CASGRAYEQYF
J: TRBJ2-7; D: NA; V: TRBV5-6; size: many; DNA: TGTGCCAGCAGCTTTTTGGGACCTGCCTACGAGCAGTACTTC; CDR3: CASSFLGPAYEQYF
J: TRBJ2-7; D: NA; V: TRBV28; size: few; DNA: TGTGCCAGCAGTCCTCGGACAGTGATTAACTACGAGCAGTACTTC; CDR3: CASSPRTVINYEQYF
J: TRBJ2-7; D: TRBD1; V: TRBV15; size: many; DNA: TGTGCCACCAGCAAGGACAGGGGGAGGACCTACGAGCGGTACTTC; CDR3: CATSKDRGRTYERYF
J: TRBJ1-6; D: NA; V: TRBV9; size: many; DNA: TGTGCCAGCAGCCTAGGGCAGGGGAGGTCACCCCTCCACTTT; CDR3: CASSLGQGRSPLHF
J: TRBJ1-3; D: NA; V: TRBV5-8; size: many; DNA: TGTGCCAGCGCTTACTCTGGAAACACCATATATTTT; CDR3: CASAYSGNTIYF
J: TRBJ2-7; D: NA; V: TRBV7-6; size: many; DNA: TGTGCCAGCAGCCACCGGTCGGGGGAGCAGTACTTC; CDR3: CASSHRSGEQYF
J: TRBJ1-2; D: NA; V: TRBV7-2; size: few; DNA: TGTGCCATCCCCGCCGGGGCATCTAACTATGGCTACACCTTC; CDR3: CAIPAGASNYGYTF
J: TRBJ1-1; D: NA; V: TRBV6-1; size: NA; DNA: TGTGCCAGCAGTGAACAGGCAGGGGACACTGAAGCTTTCTTT; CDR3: CASSEQAGDTEAFF
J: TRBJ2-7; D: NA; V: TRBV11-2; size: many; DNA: TGTGCCAGCAGCTTGGGCAGAAACTACGAGCAGTACTTC; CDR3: CASSLGRNYEQYF
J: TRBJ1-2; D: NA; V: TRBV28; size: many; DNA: TGTGCCAGCAGTCCCGGACAGCTTCGGGGCTACACCTTC; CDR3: CASSPGQLRGYTF
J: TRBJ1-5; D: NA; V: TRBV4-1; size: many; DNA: TGCGCCAGCAGCCAAGACCCGCTGAGCAATCAGCCCCAGCATTTT; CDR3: CASSQDPLSNQPQHF
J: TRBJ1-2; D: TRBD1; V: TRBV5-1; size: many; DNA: TGCGCCAGCAGGGGGGACAGGGCGGACTATGGCTACACCTTC; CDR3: CASRGDRADYGYTF
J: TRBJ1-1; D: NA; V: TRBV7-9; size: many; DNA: TGTGCCAGCCTCGGGGTAACTGAAGCTTTCTTT; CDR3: CASLGVTEAFF
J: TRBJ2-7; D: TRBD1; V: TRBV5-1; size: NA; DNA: TGCGCCAGCAGCCCTCCCGGGACAGTTTATCGTACCTACGAGCAGTACTTC; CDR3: CASSPPGTVYRTYEQYF
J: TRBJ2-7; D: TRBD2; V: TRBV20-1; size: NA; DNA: TGCAGTGCTGGGGGGGGGGATACTAGCTTAAACTACGAGCAGTACTTC; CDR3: CSAGGGDTSLNYEQYF
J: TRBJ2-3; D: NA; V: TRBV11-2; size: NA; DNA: TGTGCCAGCAGCTTAGCGTGGCGAAAGAGTCACGCAGATACGCAGTATTTT; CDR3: CASSLAWRKSHADTQYF
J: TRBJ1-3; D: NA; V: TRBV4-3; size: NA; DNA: TGCGCCAGCAGCCACAGCCGGTCACTCTCTGGAAACACCATATATTTT; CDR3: CASSHSRSLSGNTIYF
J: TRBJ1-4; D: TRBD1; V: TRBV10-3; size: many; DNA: TGTCCAGGGGGGTCAGCCGAAAAACTGTTTTTT; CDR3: CPGGSAEKLFF
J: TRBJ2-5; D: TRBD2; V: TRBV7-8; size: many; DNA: TGTGCCAGCGGATTAGCGGGGCAAGAGACCCAGTACTTC; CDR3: CASGLAGQETQYF
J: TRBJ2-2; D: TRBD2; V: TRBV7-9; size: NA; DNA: TGTGCCAGCAGCTTACCCTCGACTAGCGGGAGCACGAACACCGGGGAGCTGTTTTTT; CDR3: CASSLPSTSGSTNTGELFF
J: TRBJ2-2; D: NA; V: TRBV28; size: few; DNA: TGTGCCAGCAACGGCGTAGGGAACACCGGGGAGCTGTTTTTT; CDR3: CASNGVGNTGELFF
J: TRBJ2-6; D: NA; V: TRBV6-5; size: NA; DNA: TGTGCCAGCAGTTACTTACGAACTAGCAGCTCTGGGGCCAACGTCCTGACTTTC; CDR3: CASSYLRTSSSGANVLTF
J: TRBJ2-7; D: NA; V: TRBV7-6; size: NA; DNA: TGTGCCAGCAGCTTAGCAGGGGGGGTCGACCGCTTCTACGAGCAGTACTTC; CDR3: CASSLAGGVDRFYEQYF
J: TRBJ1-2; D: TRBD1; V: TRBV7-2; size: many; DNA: TGTGCCAGCAGCTTAGCAGGGACAGGTGGCTACACCTTC; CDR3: CASSLAGTGGYTF